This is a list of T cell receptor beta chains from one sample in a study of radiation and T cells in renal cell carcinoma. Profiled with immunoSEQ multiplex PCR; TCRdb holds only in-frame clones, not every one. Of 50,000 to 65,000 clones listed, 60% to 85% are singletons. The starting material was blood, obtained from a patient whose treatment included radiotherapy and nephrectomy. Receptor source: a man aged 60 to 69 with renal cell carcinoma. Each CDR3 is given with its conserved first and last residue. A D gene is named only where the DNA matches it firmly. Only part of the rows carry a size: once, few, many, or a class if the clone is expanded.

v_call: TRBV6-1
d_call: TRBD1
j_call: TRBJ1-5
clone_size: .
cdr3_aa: CASSITGGHQPQHF
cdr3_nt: TGTGCCAGCAGCATTACAGGGGGCCATCAGCCCCAGCATTTT

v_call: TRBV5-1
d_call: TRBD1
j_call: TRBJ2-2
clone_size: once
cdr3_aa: CASSSRGTANTGELFF
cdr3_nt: TGCGCCAGCAGCTCCCGTGGGACAGCGAACACCGGGGAGCTGTTTTTT

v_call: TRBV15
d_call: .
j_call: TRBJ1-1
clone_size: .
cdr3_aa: CATSRDRRTNTEAFF
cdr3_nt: TGTGCCACCAGCAGAGATCGTCGCACCAACACTGAAGCTTTCTTT

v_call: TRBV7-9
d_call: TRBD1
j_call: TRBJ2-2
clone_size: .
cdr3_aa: CASSWDRANTGELFF
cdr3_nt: TGTGCCAGCAGCTGGGACAGGGCGAACACCGGGGAGCTGTTTTTT

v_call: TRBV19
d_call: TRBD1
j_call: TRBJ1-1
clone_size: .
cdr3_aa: CASSSDRGNTEAFF
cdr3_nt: TGTGCCAGTAGTTCAGACAGGGGTAACACTGAAGCTTTCTTT

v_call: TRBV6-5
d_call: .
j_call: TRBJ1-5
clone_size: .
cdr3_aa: CASSPGVGQPQHF
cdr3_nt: TGTGCCAGCAGTCCAGGAGTCGGTCAGCCCCAGCATTTT

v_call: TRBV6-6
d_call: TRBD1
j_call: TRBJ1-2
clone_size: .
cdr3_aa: CASTTGTGGAKGYTF
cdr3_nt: TGTGCCAGCACCACGGGGACAGGGGGCGCGAAGGGCTACACCTTC

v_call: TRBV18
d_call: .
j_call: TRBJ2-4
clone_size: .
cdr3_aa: CASSPGVVKNIQYF
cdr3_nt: TGTGCCAGCTCACCAGGGGTGGTCAAAAACATTCAGTACTTC

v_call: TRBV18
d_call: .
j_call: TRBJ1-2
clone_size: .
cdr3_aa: CASSLRQTPNYGYTF
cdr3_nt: TGTGCCAGCTCACTAAGGCAGACTCCGAACTATGGCTACACCTTC

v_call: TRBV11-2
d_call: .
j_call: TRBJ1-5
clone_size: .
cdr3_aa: CASSLDRVGNQPQHF
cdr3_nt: TGTGCCAGCAGCTTAGACAGGGTAGGCAATCAGCCCCAGCATTTT

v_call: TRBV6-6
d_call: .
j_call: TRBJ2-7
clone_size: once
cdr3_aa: CASSYLGGESEQYF
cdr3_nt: TGTGCCAGCAGTTACCTAGGGGGAGAGTCCGAGCAGTACTTC

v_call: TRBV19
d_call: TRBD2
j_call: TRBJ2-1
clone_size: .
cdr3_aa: CASSIWGLATGSYNEQFF
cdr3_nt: TGTGCCAGTAGTATCTGGGGACTAGCGACGGGGTCCTACAATGAGCAGTTCTTC

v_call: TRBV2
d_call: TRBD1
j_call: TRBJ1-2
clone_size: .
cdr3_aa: CASSERRQGAEGYTF
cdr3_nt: TGTGCCAGCAGTGAAAGAAGACAGGGGGCTGAAGGCTACACCTTC

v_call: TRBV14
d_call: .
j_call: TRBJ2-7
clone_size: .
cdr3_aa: CASSHRGYEQYF
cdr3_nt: TGTGCCAGCAGCCACCGAGGTTACGAGCAGTACTTC

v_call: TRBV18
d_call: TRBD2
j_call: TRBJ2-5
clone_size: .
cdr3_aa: CASSPRGSPQETQYF
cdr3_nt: TGTGCCAGCTCACCCCGCGGGAGCCCACAAGAGACCCAGTACTTC

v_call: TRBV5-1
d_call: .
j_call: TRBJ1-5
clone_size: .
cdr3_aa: CASSMTGGNQPQHF
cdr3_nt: TGCGCCAGCAGCATGACAGGAGGCAATCAGCCCCAGCATTTT